This is a list of T cell receptor beta chains from one sample in a study of blood T cell repertoires in COVID-19. Using immunoSEQ multiplex PCR, the repertoire was profiled, and TCRdb retains in-frame clones only, with some absent. The sample has tens of thousands of clones; roughly 80% are singletons. Sequenced: peripheral blood. The origin of the receptors is a human donor in a cohort sampled during active or convalescent COVID-19. The CDR3 runs from the conserved cysteine through the conserved F or W. D genes are given only for firm matches. Size is stated for part of the rows, as once, few or many counts, or as a class when the clone is expanded.

>TRBJ2-3|.|TRBV6-5|.
CAIKEGVTDTQYF
TGTGCCATCAAAGAGGGGGTCACAGATACGCAGTATTTT
>TRBJ1-1|.|TRBV7-3|TRBD1
CASSTQGTGQAFF
TGTGCCAGCAGCACACAAGGGACAGGACAAGCTTTCTTT
>TRBJ1-2|few|TRBV23-1|TRBD1
CASNTPNPGDRPTYSAYGYTF
TGCGCCAGCAATACCCCAAACCCGGGGGACAGGCCGACCTATAGTGCCTATGGCTACACCTTC
>TRBJ2-5|.|TRBV5-1|TRBD2
CASSSLPGLAGTGTQYF
TGCGCCAGCAGCTCTTTGCCCGGACTAGCGGGCACAGGGACCCAGTACTTC
>TRBJ2-2|.|TRBV19|.
CATQEGTNTGELFF
TGTGCCACTCAGGAAGGAACGAACACCGGGGAGCTGTTTTTT
>TRBJ1-6|.|TRBV7-3|.
CASSSRTVSYNSPLHF
TGTGCCAGCAGCTCCAGGACAGTCTCCTATAATTCACCCCTCCACTTT
>TRBJ1-1|.|TRBV30|TRBD1
CAWHRAGGNTEAFF
TGTGCCTGGCATAGGGCAGGGGGGAACACTGAAGCTTTCTTT
>TRBJ2-2|.|TRBV5-5|TRBD1
CASSLLPGTGRTGELFF
TGTGCCAGCAGCTTGCTTCCCGGGACAGGGAGGACCGGGGAGCTGTTTTTT
>TRBJ2-2|.|TRBV29-1|.
CSVVGQRGNTGELFF
TGCAGCGTTGTCGGACAGCGGGGGAACACCGGGGAGCTGTTTTTT
>TRBJ2-1|few|TRBV5-4|TRBD1
CASSGVGQGSEQFF
TGTGCCAGCAGCGGGGTGGGACAGGGGAGTGAGCAGTTCTTC
>TRBJ2-3|.|TRBV7-9|TRBD1
CASSSGQGGTDTQYF
TGTGCCAGCAGCTCGGGACAGGGTGGGACAGATACGCAGTATTTT
>TRBJ2-7|.|TRBV2|.
CASSVGGEQYF
TGTGCCAGCAGTGTAGGGGGTGAGCAGTACTTC
>TRBJ2-3|.|TRBV6-6|.
CASSSPSLRGTDTQYF
TGTGCCAGCAGTAGTCCCTCCTTACGGGGCACAGATACGCAGTATTTT
>TRBJ1-1|.|TRBV18|.
CASSPQGASNTEAFF
TGTGCCAGCTCACCACAAGGGGCCTCGAACACTGAAGCTTTCTTT
>TRBJ1-1|.|TRBV9|TRBD1
CASSGGTGVEAFF
TGTGCCAGCAGCGGGGGTACAGGGGTCGAAGCTTTCTTT
>TRBJ2-6|.|TRBV5-5|.
CASSLAPGEGANVLTF
TGTGCCAGCAGCTTGGCACCAGGCGAGGGAGCCAACGTCCTGACTTTC
>TRBJ2-7|.|TRBV11-2|.
CASSLAGVRYYEQYF
TGTGCCAGCAGCTTAGCGGGGGTACGATACTACGAGCAGTACTTC
>TRBJ2-3|once|TRBV5-1|TRBD2
CASSYDGLAADTQYF
TGCGCCAGCAGCTACGACGGACTAGCGGCAGATACGCAGTATTTT
>TRBJ1-2|once|TRBV11-1|.
CASSWGGTGGYTF
TGTGCCAGCAGCTGGGGCGGGACGGGAGGCTACACCTTC
>TRBJ2-5|.|TRBV6-5|.
CASSRGTNYQETQYF
TGTGCCAGCAGCCGAGGGACAAACTACCAAGAGACCCAGTACTTC
>TRBJ1-3|.|TRBV2|.
CASSGQLFSGNTIYF
TGTGCCAGCAGCGGACAGCTTTTCTCTGGAAACACCATATATTTT
>TRBJ2-6|once|TRBV19|TRBD1
CASSEQQGALSGANVLTF
TGTGCCAGTAGTGAACAACAGGGGGCGCTCTCCGGGGCCAACGTCCTGACTTTC
>TRBJ2-5|.|TRBV28|TRBD2
CASGTSGTSGGETQYF
TGTGCCAGCGGGACTAGCGGAACTTCCGGAGGAGAGACCCAGTACTTC
>TRBJ2-5|.|TRBV7-2|TRBD1
CASSLLQGAGETQYF
TGTGCCAGCAGCTTATTACAGGGGGCAGGAGAGACCCAGTACTTC
>TRBJ1-5|once|TRBV7-2|.
CASSRGGYGQPQHF
TGTGCCAGCAGTCGGGGGGGTTATGGTCAGCCCCAGCATTTT
>TRBJ2-7|.|TRBV9|.
CASSVSGDKGEQYF
TGTGCCAGCAGCGTCTCAGGGGATAAGGGCGAGCAGTACTTC
>TRBJ1-5|.|TRBV5-6|TRBD1
CASSFGTGSQHF
TGTGCCAGCAGCTTTGGGACAGGGTCCCAGCATTTT
>TRBJ1-1|few|TRBV4-2|TRBD1
CASSQDLAGGFTEAFF
TGTGCCAGCAGCCAAGATCTCGCAGGGGGATTCACTGAAGCTTTCTTT
>TRBJ2-7|.|TRBV6-2/TRBV6-3|.
CASSLTSQLPGEQYF
TGTGCCAGCAGCCTTACTAGCCAGCTGCCGGGTGAGCAGTACTTC
>TRBJ2-7|.|TRBV6-5|.
CASRTQGHEQYF
TGTGCCAGCAGGACACAGGGCCACGAGCAGTACTTC
>TRBJ2-1|few|TRBV3-1/TRBV3-2|TRBD2
CASSQDGRRGGSYNEQFF
TGTGCCAGCAGCCAAGACGGGCGGCGGGGGGGTTCCTACAATGAGCAGTTCTTC
>TRBJ2-7|few|TRBV3-1/TRBV3-2|.
CASSQDPRQSYEQYF
TGTGCCAGCAGCCAAGATCCGCGACAGAGCTACGAGCAGTACTTC